The clone carrying this T cell receptor beta chain appeared a single time. Its specificity is not known. This sample is part of a study of cytomegalovirus exposure and HLA in healthy donors. Study-wide findings and caveats: The productive fraction for most TCR beta V segments was about 87% or about 30% in an earlier analysis. Several of the most significant clusters appeared, in a later analysis, to be linked to common viral pathogens.

13 Jbeta primers and 60 Vbeta primers were used for the PCR. Libraries were prepared by immunoSEQ multiplex PCR; TCRdb keeps only in-frame clonotypes and omits some of them. The sample lists about 130,000 clones; approximately 80% were seen once. Healthy bone marrow donors made up the donor group. The specimen sequenced was PBMCs. The source of this sequence is a middle-aged woman in good health and CMV-seropositive.

Written as DNA, the CDR3 is TGTGCCAGCAGCAAAGGGGAATTCCAGCCCCAGCATTTT. Translated: CASSKGEFQPQHF. V and J are TRBV7-2 and TRBJ1-5; TRBD1 is a possible D gene (5 bases). Per the germline V gene, CDR1 is SGHTA and CDR2 is FQGNSA. This CDR3 comprises 13 residues. Trimming removed 5 bases from V and 7 bases from J, with 12 bases in between.